The present TCR beta chain was sequenced within a study of blood T cells in healthy people across ages. Then a second PCR, running roughly 7 to 11 cycles, was carried out with a sample-barcoded 5' primer and a J-beta primer mix. A single record per CDR3 protein comes from TCRdb applying MiXCR to the 5' RACE reads. The table lists about 1.8 million distinct CDR3 sequences, 40% to 55% of them singletons. Study-wide results and limits: The recorded TCR beta diversity per million T cells decreased in a roughly linear manner with age.

Regarding this clonotype: Its antigen is unknown.

Donor samples were obtained from healthy Caucasian individuals from Russia, aged about 6 to 95. PBMCs numbering at least 7 million were isolated per sample. The source of this sequence is a woman aged 40 to 49 in good health. The sequenced sample consisted of blood.

Here the CDR3 reads CASSLDTGPQGVQPQHF. The CDR3 DNA is TGTGCCAGCAGCTTAGATACGGGACCGCAAGGGGTTCAGCCCCAGCATTTT. The chain carries TRBV7-8 and TRBJ1-5; D perhaps matches TRBD1 (5 bases). CDR1 is SGHVS, CDR2 FQNEAQ, per germline. The ends were cut back, 1 base at V and 6 bases at J, with 19 bases in the middle. CDR3 length equals 17 residues.